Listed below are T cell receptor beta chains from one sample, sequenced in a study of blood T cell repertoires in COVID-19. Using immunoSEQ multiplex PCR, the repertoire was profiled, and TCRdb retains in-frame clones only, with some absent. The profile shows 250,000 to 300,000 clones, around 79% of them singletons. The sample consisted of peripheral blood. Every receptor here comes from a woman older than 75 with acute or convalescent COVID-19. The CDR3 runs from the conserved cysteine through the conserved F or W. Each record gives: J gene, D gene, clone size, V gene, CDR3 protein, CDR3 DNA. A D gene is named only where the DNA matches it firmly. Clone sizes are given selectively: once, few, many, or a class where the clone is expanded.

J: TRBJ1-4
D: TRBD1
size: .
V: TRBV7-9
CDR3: CASSATGERFEKLFF
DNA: TGTGCCAGCAGCGCCACAGGGGAGCGGTTTGAAAAACTGTTTTTT

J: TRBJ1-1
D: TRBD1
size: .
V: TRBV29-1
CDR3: CSGRQGHTEAFF
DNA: TGCAGCGGGCGACAGGGGCACACTGAAGCTTTCTTT

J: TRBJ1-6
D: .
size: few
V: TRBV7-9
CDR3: CASSFQQGNSPLHF
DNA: TGTGCCAGCAGCTTCCAACAGGGAAATTCACCCCTCCACTTT

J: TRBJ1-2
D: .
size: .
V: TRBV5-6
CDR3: CASSSSRDRVRYYGYTF
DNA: TGTGCCAGCAGCTCGTCGCGGGATAGGGTCCGATACTATGGCTACACCTTC

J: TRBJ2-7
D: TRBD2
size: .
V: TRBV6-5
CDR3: CASRDGTSGSDEQYF
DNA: TGTGCCAGCAGGGACGGGACTAGCGGGAGCGACGAGCAGTACTTC

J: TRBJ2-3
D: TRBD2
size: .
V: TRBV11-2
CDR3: CASSSGLAGGSYF
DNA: TGTGCCAGCAGCTCGGGACTAGCGGGAGGATCGTATTTT

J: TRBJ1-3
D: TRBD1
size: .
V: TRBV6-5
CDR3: CASRQGAVGDTIYF
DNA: TGTGCCAGCAGGCAGGGGGCTGTAGGTGACACCATATATTTT

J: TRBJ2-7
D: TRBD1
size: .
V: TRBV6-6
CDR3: CASRGPGTGSYEQYF
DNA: TGTGCCAGCAGGGGACCCGGGACAGGGTCTTACGAGCAGTACTTC

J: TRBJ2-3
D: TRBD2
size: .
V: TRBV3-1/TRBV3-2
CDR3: CATSLTGTSGRRTDTQYF
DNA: TGTGCCACCTCGCTAACCGGGACTAGCGGGAGGAGGACAGATACGCAGTATTTT

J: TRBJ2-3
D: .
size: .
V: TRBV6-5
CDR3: CASSWREADTQYF
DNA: TGTGCCAGCAGCTGGAGGGAAGCAGATACGCAGTATTTT

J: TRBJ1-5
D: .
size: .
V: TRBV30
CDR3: CAWSVSRDTFSNQPQHF
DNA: TGTGCCTGGAGTGTATCCCGGGACACTTTTAGCAATCAGCCCCAGCATTTT

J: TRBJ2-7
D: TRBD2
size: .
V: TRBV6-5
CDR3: CASSYSMAGGGYEQYF
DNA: TGTGCCAGCAGTTACTCGATGGCGGGGGGTGGCTACGAGCAGTACTTC

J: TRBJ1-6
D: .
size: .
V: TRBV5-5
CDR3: CASSLERGGINNSPLHF
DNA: TGTGCCAGCAGCTTGGAGCGGGGGGGCATCAATAATTCACCCCTCCACTTT

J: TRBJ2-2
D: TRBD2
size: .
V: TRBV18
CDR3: CASSPKIQGLTGELFF
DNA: TGTGCCAGCTCACCAAAGATCCAGGGACTAACCGGGGAGCTGTTTTTT

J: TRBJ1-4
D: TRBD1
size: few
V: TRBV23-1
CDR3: CASSHRDRGTNEKLFF
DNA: TGCGCCAGCAGTCACCGGGACAGGGGGACAAATGAAAAACTGTTTTTT

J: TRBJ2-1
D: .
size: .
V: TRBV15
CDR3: CATSRISGEDLKFF
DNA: TGTGCCACCAGCAGAATCTCGGGAGAAGACCTGAAGTTCTTC

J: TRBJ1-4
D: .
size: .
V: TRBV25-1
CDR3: CASSAPSGKLFF
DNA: TGTGCCAGCAGTGCGCCGTCGGGAAAACTGTTTTTT

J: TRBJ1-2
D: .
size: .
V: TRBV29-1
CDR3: CSAGGLNYGYTF
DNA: TGCAGCGCCGGGGGACTTAACTATGGCTACACCTTC

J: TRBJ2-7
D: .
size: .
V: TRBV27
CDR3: CASSRGSSSYEQYF
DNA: TGTGCCAGCAGCCGAGGGAGTTCCTCCTACGAGCAGTACTTC

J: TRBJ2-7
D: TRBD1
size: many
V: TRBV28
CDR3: CASSQGAQEQYF
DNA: TGTGCCAGCAGTCAGGGGGCGCAGGAGCAGTACTTC

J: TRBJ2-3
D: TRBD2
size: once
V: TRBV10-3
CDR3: CAISEYSGASDTQYF
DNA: TGTGCCATCAGTGAGTATAGCGGGGCCTCAGATACGCAGTATTTT

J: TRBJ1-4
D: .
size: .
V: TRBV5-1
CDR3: CASSLRGGVEEKLFF
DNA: TGCGCCAGCAGCTTGAGAGGGGGAGTTGAAGAAAAACTGTTTTTT

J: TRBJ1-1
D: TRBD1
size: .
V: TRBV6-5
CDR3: CASRPTGVNAEAFF
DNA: TGTGCCAGCAGACCCACAGGGGTTAACGCTGAAGCTTTCTTT

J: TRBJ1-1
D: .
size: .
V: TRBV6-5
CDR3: CASSPPGVGEAFF
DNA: TGTGCCAGCAGCCCCCCGGGGGTGGGTGAAGCTTTCTTT

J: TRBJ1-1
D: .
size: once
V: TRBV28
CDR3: CASSSSGRTEAFF
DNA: TGTGCCAGCAGTTCCTCAGGGCGGACTGAAGCTTTCTTT

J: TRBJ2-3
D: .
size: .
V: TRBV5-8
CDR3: CASSLDRLSGVTDTQYF
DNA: TGTGCCAGCAGCTTGGACCGACTGTCGGGAGTCACAGATACGCAGTATTTT

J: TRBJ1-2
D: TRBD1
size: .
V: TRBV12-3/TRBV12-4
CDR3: CASSFRGYGYTF
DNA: TGTGCCAGCAGTTTCAGGGGGTATGGCTACACCTTC

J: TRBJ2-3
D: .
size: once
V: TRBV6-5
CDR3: CASDSQGLLTDTQYF
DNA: TGTGCCAGCGATTCGCAGGGGTTGTTGACAGATACGCAGTATTTT

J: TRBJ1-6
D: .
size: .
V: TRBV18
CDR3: CASSPIGAGNSPLHF
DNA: TGTGCCAGCTCACCGATAGGGGCTGGTAATTCACCCCTCCACTTT

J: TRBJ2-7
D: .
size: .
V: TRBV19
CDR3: CASRRRTASYEQYF
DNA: TGTGCCAGTAGGCGCCGGACAGCCTCCTACGAGCAGTACTTC